Below are 27 T cell receptor beta chains sequenced from a single sample in a study of regulatory and conventional T cells in RAG deficiency. Only in-frame clones appear in the TCRdb table, and some are missing; sequencing was by immunoSEQ multiplex PCR. The table shows approximately 12,000 clones, with more than 85% occurring only once. The sorted conventional CD4+ T cells were CD25-low and CD127-high, with genomic DNA sequenced. The same data also contributed to another study, on regulatory T cells. That source reports: The primer mix had 52 TRBV and 13 TRBJ primers.

The sample was CD4+ effector T cells sorted from blood. The source is a human donor in good health.

V and J are TRBV9 and TRBJ2-1, with 8 bases matching TRBD2. The V segment lost 4 bases and the J segment 3 bases; nucleotides outside the gene matches: 3. The CDR3 is made up of 14 amino acids. Germline loops: CDR1 SGDLS, CDR2 YYNGEE. CDR3 sequence (DNA): TGTGCCAGCAGCCCGGGACTAGGCTACAATGAGCAGTTCTTC. This encodes CASSPGLGYNEQFF.

The chain is built from TRBV7-6 and TRBJ1-6; D is undetermined. The V end lost 5 bases, the J end lost 7 bases, and 12 bases lay between the germline ends. This CDR3 region has 14 residues. Per the germline V gene, CDR1 is SGHVS and CDR2 is FNYEAQ. DNA for the CDR3: TGTGCCAGCAGCCCCCGCGGGCTCAATTCACCCCTCCACTTT. Its translation: CASSPRGLNSPLHF.

This chain links TRBV9 with TRBJ2-3; D perhaps matches TRBD2 (6 bases). The germline V gene encodes CDR1 SGDLS and CDR2 YYNGEE. V was trimmed by 3 bases and J by 0 bases, leaving 14 bases between them. The CDR3 runs 16 residues. CDR3 residues: CASSGRGTISTDTQYF. As DNA, the CDR3 is TGTGCCAGCAGCGGACGGGGGACCATTAGCACAGATACGCAGTATTTT.

This clone was picked up one time. V and J are TRBV7-8 and TRBJ1-2; no definite D call. The germline CDR1 and CDR2 sequences are SGHVS and FQNEAQ. V gave up 0 bases and J gave up 8 bases, with 22 bases separating them. CDR3 length: 17 residues. CDR3 sequence (DNA): TGTGCCAGCAGCTTAGCGTCCACGTTGATAGACCCAGGAGGCTACACCTTC. Translated, it gives CASSLASTLIDPGGYTF.

The V gene is TRBV9, the J gene TRBJ2-5, with 12 bases matching TRBD1. The end of the DNA is better explained by TRBJ2-7, so the J call may be wrong. CDR1 SGDLS and CDR2 YYNGEE come from the germline V gene. The CDR3 is 14 amino acids. CDR3 region: CASSVGTGGHEQYF. The CDR3 DNA reads TGTGCCAGCAGCGTCGGGACAGGGGGCCACGAGCAGTACTTC.

This clone has a single count. This chain links TRBV6-5 with TRBJ1-1, with D possibly matching TRBD1 (6 bases). CDR3 length equals 15 residues. The V end lost 5 bases, the J end lost 0 bases, and 13 bases lay between the germline ends. CDR1 and CDR2 (germline): MNHEY, SVGAGI. CDR3 region: CASSGRQAMNTEAFF. CDR3 coding DNA: TGTGCCAGCAGTGGAAGACAGGCCATGAACACTGAAGCTTTCTTT.

For this clone: One end of the junction does not line up with germline, which may come from a read error. The chain links TRBV30 to TRBJ2-2; a possible D gene is TRBD2 (5 bases). This CDR3 has 16 residues. CDR1 and CDR2 (germline): GTSNPN, SVGIG (reference sequence). The CDR3 region is CAWIGKGRIVDRGAVF. The CDR3 DNA sequence: TGTGCCTGGATCGGAAAGGGCCGGATAGTGGACCGGGGAGCTGTTTTT.

The chain has TRBV10-3 and TRBJ1-5; D unresolved. From germline, CDR1 is ENHRY and CDR2 SYGVKD. This CDR3 has 12 residues. V shed 5 bases and J shed 1 base, with 3 bases lying between them. CDR3 sequence reads: CAISKSNQPQHF. CDR3 in DNA: TGTGCCATCAGTAAGAGCAATCAGCCCCAGCATTTT.

V is TRBV28 and J is TRBJ2-7, with 9 bases lining up with TRBD2. V lost 6 bases, J lost 7 bases, and 13 bases stayed unmatched. The V gene's germline CDR1 is MDHEN and CDR2 SYDVKM. The CDR3 consists of 15 residues. This CDR3 reads CASSRSGRPLGEQYF. The CDR3 nucleotides are TGTGCCAGCAGCCGTAGCGGGAGACCCCTAGGGGAGCAGTACTTC.

V usage is TRBV14 and J usage is TRBJ1-2; D unresolved. CDR3 size: 15 residues. Trimming stripped 3 bases from V and 2 bases from J, with 13 bases between. The germline V gene has CDR1 SGHDN and CDR2 FVKESK. This CDR3 reads CASSHYNTGNYGYTF. CDR3 nucleotide sequence: TGTGCCAGCAGCCATTATAATACGGGGAACTATGGCTACACCTTC.

The chain has TRBV10-3 and TRBJ2-3, with 8 bases lining up with TRBD2. V dropped 5 bases and J dropped 0; count of bases not matched to a gene: 4. This CDR3 region has 15 residues. Germline-derived CDR1 and CDR2 are ENHRY and SYGVKD. The CDR3 spells CAISSGGPSTDTQYF. The CDR3 DNA sequence: TGTGCCATCAGTTCGGGGGGGCCGAGCACAGATACGCAGTATTTT.

The CDR3 reads CASSFLTSGSGNEQFF. In DNA, the CDR3 is TGTGCCAGCAGTTTCCTGACTAGCGGGAGTGGCAATGAGCAGTTCTTC. The J gene is TRBJ2-1, the V gene TRBV27, with 12 bases identical to TRBD2. This CDR3 comprises 16 residues. CDR1 and CDR2 (germline): MNHEY, SMNVEV (reference sequence). V lost 3 bases and J lost 6; bases outside the gene matches: 6.

The chain joins TRBV20-1 to TRBJ1-2, with unresolved D. V shed 3 bases and J shed 6 bases, with 5 bases lying between them. The CDR3 contains 10 residues. Germline V gene lookup returns CDR1 DFQATT and CDR2 SNEGSKA (reference sequence). The CDR3 DNA follows: TGCAGTGCTAGTCCGAATGGCTACACCTTC. Translating gives CSASPNGYTF.

The gene calls are TRBV27 and TRBJ2-7, with D perhaps given as TRBD1 or TRBD2 (7 bases each). CDR1 MNHEY and CDR2 SMNVEV come from the germline V gene (reference sequence). Trimming cost V 3 bases and J 5 bases, with 14 bases left between them. The CDR3 covers 14 residues. CDR3 in amino acids: CASSFRGRADEQYF. Written as DNA, the CDR3 is TGTGCCAGCAGTTTCAGGGGGAGGGCCGACGAGCAGTACTTC.

This chain connects TRBV9 to TRBJ1-2, with 7 bases lining up with TRBD1. V was pared by 4 bases and J by 8 bases, with 5 bases of the junction left unmatched. Germline V gene lookup returns CDR1 SGDLS and CDR2 YYNGEE. The CDR3 runs to 12 residues. The CDR3 protein is CASSRTGDGYTF. CDR3 bases: TGTGCCAGCAGCCGGACAGGAGACGGCTACACCTTC.

The rearrangement joins TRBV5-1 to TRBJ1-3; 9 bases line up with TRBD1. This CDR3 is 19 amino acids long. After removal of 4 bases from V and 3 bases from J, the junction contained 17 bases not matched to a gene. Germline V CDR1 and CDR2: SGHRS, YFSETQ. The CDR3: CASSIGTGTGLSFGNTIYF. The CDR3 DNA follows: TGCGCCAGCAGCATAGGAACCGGGACAGGGCTGTCGTTTGGAAACACCATATATTTT.

This clone was recorded only once. J is TRBJ1-6 and V is TRBV4-2; D perhaps matches TRBD1 (5 bases). The germline CDR1 and CDR2 sequences are LGHNA and YNFKEQ. V was cut by 4 bases and J by 8 bases, with 18 bases left in between. The CDR3 length is 16 residues. The CDR3 protein is CASSLRIGTLYSPLHF. DNA for the CDR3: TGTGCCAGCAGCCTACGGATAGGGACGCTCTATTCACCCCTCCACTTT.

The chain links TRBV5-8 to TRBJ2-1; D is unclear. V lost 4 bases to trimming and J lost 9 bases, with 11 bases between them. Germline CDR1 and CDR2: SGHTS and YDEGEE. The CDR3 sequence is 12 residues long. As DNA, the CDR3 is TGTGCCAGCAGCCCCTGGTCAGCTGAGCAGTTCTTC. Translated, it gives CASSPWSAEQFF. Looking up the rest from reference TRBV5-8 and TRBJ2-1 gives the full variable domain: EAGVTQSPTHLIKTRGQQATLRCSPISGHTSVYWYQQALGLGLQFLLWYDEGEERNRGNFPPRFSGRQFPNYSSELNVNALELEDSALYLCASSPWSAEQFFGPGTRLTVL.

For the CDR3, the DNA is TGTGCCTGGGGTCCGGGACTAGCGCTGTTGGAGACCCAGTACTTC. It codes for CAWGPGLALLETQYF. The genes are TRBV30 and TRBJ2-5; 10 bases are shared with TRBD2. This CDR3 contains 15 residues. The V segment lost 5 bases and the J segment 5 bases; nucleotides outside the gene matches: 11. Per germline, CDR1 GTSNPN and CDR2 SVGIG (reference sequence).

V is TRBV6-1 and J is TRBJ1-1; D uncertain. CDR1 MNHNS and CDR2 SASEGT come from the germline V gene. V shed 2 bases and J shed 1 base, with 5 bases lying between them. This CDR3 has 13 amino acids. CDR3 residues: CASSEMENTEAFF. Here the CDR3 DNA reads TGTGCCAGCAGTGAAATGGAGAACACTGAAGCTTTCTTT.

This sequence joins TRBV7-8 and TRBJ1-1; D remains ambiguous. Germline V gives CDR1 SGHVS, CDR2 FQNEAQ. This CDR3 contains 17 residues. With 4 bases removed from V and 8 bases from J, the gap between germline ends came to 26 bases. The DNA for the CDR3 is TGTGCCAGCAGCTCCCTCCAAGCCGCACTTGCACTGCTAGAAGCTTTCTTT. Translated: CASSSLQAALALLEAFF. Complete variable domain (other parts from reference TRBV7-8 and TRBJ1-1): GAGVSQSPRYKVAKRGQDVALRCDPISGHVSLFWYQQALGQGPEFLTYFQNEAQLDKSGLPSDRFFAERPEGSVSTLKIQRTQQEDSAVYLCASSSLQAALALLEAFFGQGTRLTVV.

This clone was counted a single time. The rearrangement uses TRBV11-2 and TRBJ2-5; D not certain. The germline V gene encodes CDR1 SGHAT and CDR2 FQNNGV. This CDR3 is built from 12 residues. V was shortened by 7 bases and J by 6 bases, with 12 bases between the two germline ends. The DNA for the CDR3 is TGTGCCAGCACCTCTTATAGGCAGACCCAGTACTTC. It specifies CASTSYRQTQYF.

J is TRBJ2-1 and V is TRBV6-1; TRBD2 matches at 11 bases. Germline loops: CDR1 MNHNS, CDR2 SASEGT. V dropped 6 bases and J dropped 12; count of bases not matched to a gene: 7. This CDR3 has 13 residues. CDR3 sequence: CASSPSGRIPQFF. In nucleotides, the CDR3 is TGTGCCAGCAGCCCTAGCGGGAGGATACCGCAGTTCTTC.

This chain links TRBV5-1 with TRBJ1-4; TRBD1 aligns across 7 bases. CDR1 SGHRS and CDR2 YFSETQ come from the germline V gene. This CDR3 has 14 residues. V lost 7 bases and J lost 5; bases outside the gene matches: 8. In nucleotides, the CDR3 is TGCGCCAGCGCACCAGGGGGAACAAATGAAAAACTGTTTTTT. As protein: CASAPGGTNEKLFF.

The rearrangement joins TRBV5-4 to TRBJ2-3, with unresolved D. This CDR3 contains 12 residues. Looked up from germline, CDR1 is SGHNT and CDR2 is YYREEE (reference sequence). Trimming took 0 bases from V and 5 from J, leaving 4 bases between them. CDR3: CASSLDVDTQYF. The CDR3 DNA reads as TGTGCCAGCAGCTTGGACGTAGATACGCAGTATTTT.

The chain combines TRBV19 with TRBJ2-1; 7 nucleotides agree with TRBD2. CDR3 length: 16 amino acids. The germline gives CDR1 LNHDA, CDR2 SQIVND (reference sequence). V shed 1 base, J shed 2 bases, and the junction held 5 bases outside the gene matches. CDR3 DNA sequence: TGTGCCAGTAGTATAGCGTTAGGACTAGCCTACAATGAGCAGTTCTTC. Translation gives CASSIALGLAYNEQFF.

This chain joins TRBV4-2 and TRBJ2-5, with 11 bases that match TRBD2. Germline V CDR1 and CDR2: LGHNA, YNFKEQ. J lost 2 bases, V lost 4 bases, and 3 bases had no gene match. CDR3 size: 15 residues. The CDR3 sequence: CASSLTSGTQETQYF. In DNA, the CDR3 is TGTGCCAGCAGCCTGACTAGCGGGACACAAGAGACCCAGTACTTC.